The 21 T cell receptor beta chains reported below all come from one sample, sequenced in a study of T cells after yellow fever vaccination. TCRdb recomputed calls from the 5' RACE reads with MiXCR, one row per CDR3 protein. This table holds roughly 32,000 distinct CDR3 sequences, 6.6% found once. Sequencing was performed on PBMCs, either bulk or a sorted T-cell subset (CD4+, CD8+, memory, or dextramer-sorted; not recorded which), taken on the day of the first yellow fever vaccination. Receptors were obtained from a man aged 18 to 29 who received the YFV17D yellow fever vaccine.

The sample holds many counts of this clonotype. The chain recombines TRBV29-1 with TRBJ2-3; 9 bases agree with TRBD1. V dropped 4 bases and J dropped 3; count of bases not matched to a gene: 5. The CDR3 totals 14 residues. Looked up from germline, CDR1 is SQVTM and CDR2 is ANQGSEA. The CDR3, as DNA: TGCAGCGTTGCGGGTGACAGGGGGACAGATACGCAGTATTTT. Its protein is CSVAGDRGTDTQYF.

This clonotype has ten or more counts. The CDR3 protein is CASSQDRALGLGYTF. In DNA form, the CDR3 reads TGTGCCAGCAGCCAAGACAGGGCCCTGGGCCTGGGCTACACCTTC. The chain uses TRBV4-2 and TRBJ1-2, with D maybe TRBD1 (5 bases). Germline V gene data show CDR1 as LGHNA and CDR2 as YNFKEQ. With 0 bases removed from V and 8 bases from J, the gap between germline ends came to 16 bases. The CDR3 spans 15 residues.

This clonotype showed up many times. The genes are TRBV6-2 or TRBV6-3 and TRBJ2-1; 7 nucleotides match TRBD1. Trimming cost V 6 bases and J 6 bases; bases outside gene matches: 14. Germline assignment: CDR1 MNHEY and CDR2 SVGEGT. The CDR3 length is 16 residues. CDR3 in DNA: TGTGCCAGCAGCAATAACCAGCGGACAGGTCCCAATGAGCAGTTCTTC. As protein: CASSNNQRTGPNEQFF.

This clonotype was counted ten times or more. The rearrangement joins TRBV11-1 to TRBJ2-3; 8 nucleotides align to TRBD1. Germline assignment: CDR1 SGHAT and CDR2 FQDESV (reference sequence). The length of the CDR3 is 15 residues. The V and J ends lost 1 base and 2 bases, in that order; junction bases with no gene match: 2. The CDR3 spells CASSLGDRSTDTQYF. As DNA, the CDR3 is TGTGCCAGCAGCTTAGGGGACAGGTCCACAGATACGCAGTATTTT.

This clonotype has ten or more counts. This rearrangement joins TRBV29-1 to TRBJ1-1, with D possibly being TRBD1 (6 bases). CDR1 and CDR2 (germline): SQVTM, ANQGSEA. The CDR3 contains 16 residues. V lost 7 bases and J 0 bases, leaving 21 bases between the germline ends. In DNA form, the CDR3 reads TGCAGCGCCGCACCGAGGGGGTCTAATCTGAACACTGAAGCTTTCTTT. Translating it yields CSAAPRGSNLNTEAFF.

This clonotype was observed at least ten times. The rearrangement uses TRBV11-2 and TRBJ2-5; D possibly uses TRBD1 or TRBD2 (5 bases each). This CDR3 comprises 17 residues. Deletions cut 3 bases from V and 3 bases from J, with 20 bases between. Looked up from germline, CDR1 is SGHAT and CDR2 is FQNNGV. CDR3 sequence reads: CASSLGQVEVGEETQYF. The CDR3, as DNA: TGTGCCAGCAGCTTGGGGCAGGTGGAGGTCGGGGAAGAGACCCAGTACTTC.

V and J are TRBV12-3 or TRBV12-4 and TRBJ2-1, with 9 bases identical to TRBD2. V was clipped by 3 bases and J by 6 bases; unmatched bases: 6. The CDR3 has 15 residues. This CDR3 is CASSFSLAGTNEQFF. CDR3 bases: TGTGCCAGCAGTTTTAGCCTAGCGGGGACCAATGAGCAGTTCTTC.

This clonotype was seen at least ten times. V and J are TRBV11-2 and TRBJ2-3; D unresolved. Trimming took 5 bases from V and 6 from J, leaving 12 bases between them. The CDR3 is 13 residues long. In germline, CDR1 is SGHAT, CDR2 FQNNGV. The CDR3 loop reads CASSPPYWDTQYF. As DNA, the CDR3 is TGTGCCAGCAGCCCTCCTTACTGGGATACGCAGTATTTT.

This clonotype has at least ten counts. The rearrangement joins TRBV7-2 to TRBJ2-5; D remains ambiguous. This CDR3 comprises 17 residues. The V gene lost 1 base and the J gene lost 3 bases, with 18 bases spanning the gap. Germline CDR1 SGHTA, CDR2 FQGNSA. The CDR3 DNA follows: TGTGCCAGCAGCTTAGGGGCCCGGTGGTTCCGCAAAGAGACCCAGTACTTC. This translates into CASSLGARWFRKETQYF.

This clonotype was counted at least ten times. The rearrangement links TRBV6-5 to TRBJ2-7; TRBD2 agrees at 11 bases. Germline loops: CDR1 MNHEY, CDR2 SVGAGI. CDR3 length: 13 residues. Unmatched junction bases numbered 6, after V lost 4 bases and J lost 10 bases. CDR3 DNA: TGTGCCAGCAGTTCAAGACTAGCGGGGTTACAGTACGTC. Translating gives CASSSRLAGLQYV.

This clonotype was recorded a few times. This sequence joins TRBV7-2 and TRBJ1-5; D is perhaps TRBD1 (5 bases). The CDR3 is 14 residues long. From germline, CDR1 is SGHTA and CDR2 FQGNSA. V was shortened by 5 bases and J by 7 bases, with 15 bases between the two germline ends. The CDR3 DNA is TGTGCCAGCAGCCTCCTAGGGGTACGGCAGCCCCAGCATTTT. This sequence encodes CASSLLGVRQPQHF.

This clonotype was seen ten or more times. The V call is TRBV5-1, the J call TRBJ1-3, with D unclear. Trimming shortened V by 0 bases and J by 0 bases, and 13 bases separated the two germline ends. CDR1 SGHRS and CDR2 YFSETQ come from the germline V gene. CDR3 length: 17 residues. CDR3 protein: CASSLGDIVSSGNTIYF. The CDR3 DNA sequence: TGCGCCAGCAGCTTGGGAGACATCGTGAGCTCTGGAAACACCATATATTTT.

A few counts support this clonotype. A much larger clonotype is one base distant, so this may be a read error. The chain combines TRBV20-1 with TRBJ2-1; 8 nucleotides agree with TRBD2. Per the germline V gene, CDR1 is DFQATT and CDR2 is SNEGSKA (reference sequence). V dropped 6 bases and J dropped 4; count of bases not matched to a gene: 11. This CDR3 contains 15 residues. As DNA, the CDR3 is TGCAGTGCCTCCAGGTGGAGCGGGGGTTACAATGAGCAGTTCTTC. Amino acid sequence: CSASRWSGGYNEQFF.

This clonotype was seen a few times. The gene calls are TRBV6-5 and TRBJ2-2; no clear D. Trimming took 7 bases from V and 8 from J, leaving 17 bases between them. CDR3 size: 14 residues. Germline V gene sequence: CDR1 MNHEY, CDR2 SVGAGI. The CDR3 loop is CASMLGPAEGELFF. The CDR3 DNA reads TGTGCCAGCATGTTAGGACCTGCTGAAGGGGAGCTGTTTTTT.

In this sample, this clonotype turned up many times. The V gene is TRBV6-6, the J gene TRBJ1-1; D unresolved. Germline lookup yields CDR1 MNHNY and CDR2 SVGAGI (reference sequence). The germline V and J ends were trimmed by 7 bases and 10 bases, with 19 bases remaining between them. CDR3 length: 13 amino acids. The CDR3 region is CASTPERYGVAFF. The CDR3 nucleotides are TGTGCCAGCACCCCAGAACGGTACGGGGTAGCTTTCTTT.

This clonotype came up many times. V and J are TRBV5-5 and TRBJ2-7; no firm D call. Germline CDR1 is SGHKS and CDR2 is YYEKEE (reference sequence). The CDR3 is made up of 15 amino acids. V dropped 5 bases and J dropped 3 bases, with 18 bases sitting between them. The CDR3 DNA sequence: TGTGCCAGCAGTCGGAACGGGCCGGAATTCTACGAGCAGTACTTC. Translated, it gives CASSRNGPEFYEQYF.

The table lists this clonotype with many counts. J is TRBJ1-1 and V is TRBV20-1; D gene unclear. The length of the CDR3 is 12 residues. The germline V gene has CDR1 DFQATT and CDR2 SNEGSKA (reference sequence). Trimming shortened V by 2 bases and J by 1 base, and 5 bases separated the two germline ends. The CDR3 reads CSARMGNTEAFF. The DNA of the CDR3 is TGCAGTGCTAGAATGGGGAACACTGAAGCTTTCTTT.

Regarding this clonotype: This sequence may be a read error, since a much larger clone differs from it by one base. The gene calls are TRBV12-3 or TRBV12-4 and TRBJ2-2, with no clear D. This CDR3 is 14 amino acids long. This CDR3 is CTSSFWDNTGELFF. The DNA for the CDR3 is TGTACCAGCAGCTTTTGGGATAACACCGGGGAGCTGTTTTTT.

This clonotype was counted only a few times. The chain employs TRBV30 and TRBJ1-1; D uncertain. Trimming left V 7 bases short and J 1 base short, with 16 bases between. CDR3 length equals 14 residues. The germline V gene encodes CDR1 GTSNPN and CDR2 SVGIG (reference sequence). CDR3 bases: TGTGCCTCCGTTGACGTTTTGGCGAACACTGAAGCTTTCTTT. Amino acid sequence: CASVDVLANTEAFF.

This clonotype was counted at least ten times. The rearrangement uses TRBV20-1 and TRBJ1-6; D is unresolved. CDR3 length equals 16 residues. Germline V lookup: CDR1 DFQATT, CDR2 SNEGSKA (reference sequence). The germline V and J ends were trimmed by 0 bases and 4 bases, with 13 bases remaining between them. CDR3 residues: CSARDGRLGYNSPLHF. DNA for the CDR3: TGCAGTGCTAGAGACGGGAGGTTAGGGTATAATTCACCCCTCCACTTT.

Only a few counts were recorded for this clonotype. V usage is TRBV7-2 and J usage is TRBJ2-2; D uncertain. Germline V gene lookup returns CDR1 SGHTA and CDR2 FQGNSA. This CDR3 is built from 14 residues. Trimming shortened V by 3 bases and J by 0 bases, and 5 bases separated the two germline ends. The CDR3 nucleotides read TGTGCCAGCAGCTTCAGGACGAACACCGGGGAGCTGTTTTTT. This translates into CASSFRTNTGELFF.